Listed below are T cell receptor beta chains from one sample, sequenced in a study of cytomegalovirus exposure and HLA in healthy donors. Produced via immunoSEQ multiplex PCR; TCRdb's table is partial and in-frame only. The data hold approximately 70,000 clones, with around 74% observed a single time. The material sequenced was PBMCs. These receptor sequences come from a human donor in good health. Each CDR3 is given with its conserved first and last residue. The D gene is left open where the match is weak. Clone size is shown for a subset of rows, as once, few, many or a class of expanded clone.

j_gene: TRBJ2-7
v_gene: TRBV7-6
abundance: .
d_gene: TRBD1
CDR3aa: CASSPATGRNYEQYF
CDR3nt: TGTGCCAGCAGCCCGGCGACAGGGAGAAACTACGAGCAGTACTTC

j_gene: TRBJ1-2
v_gene: TRBV27
abundance: .
d_gene: .
CDR3aa: CASSLNGYSDGYTF
CDR3nt: TGTGCCAGCAGTTTAAACGGGTATTCTGACGGCTACACCTTC

j_gene: TRBJ1-2
v_gene: TRBV28
abundance: .
d_gene: .
CDR3aa: CASRGDYGYTF
CDR3nt: TGTGCCAGCAGGGGAGACTATGGCTACACCTTC

j_gene: TRBJ1-4
v_gene: TRBV19
abundance: .
d_gene: .
CDR3aa: CASRPGLGATNEKLFF
CDR3nt: TGTGCCAGTCGCCCCGGGCTGGGAGCAACTAATGAAAAACTGTTTTTT

j_gene: TRBJ2-5
v_gene: TRBV5-4
abundance: few
d_gene: TRBD1
CDR3aa: CASSSPGQGAWETQYF
CDR3nt: TGTGCCAGCAGCTCTCCGGGACAGGGGGCCTGGGAGACCCAGTACTTC

j_gene: TRBJ2-7
v_gene: TRBV30
abundance: .
d_gene: TRBD1
CDR3aa: CACWDSLYEQYF
CDR3nt: TGTGCCTGCTGGGACAGCCTCTACGAGCAGTACTTC

j_gene: TRBJ1-2
v_gene: TRBV5-4
abundance: .
d_gene: .
CDR3aa: CASRPTSGEANYGYTF
CDR3nt: TGTGCCAGCAGACCTACCTCCGGGGAGGCTAACTATGGCTACACCTTC

j_gene: TRBJ2-1
v_gene: TRBV9
abundance: .
d_gene: TRBD2
CDR3aa: CASSEASGYYNEQFF
CDR3nt: TGTGCCAGCAGCGAGGCTAGCGGGTACTACAATGAGCAGTTCTTC

j_gene: TRBJ1-1
v_gene: TRBV30
abundance: .
d_gene: TRBD1
CDR3aa: CAWSGDRVTEAFF
CDR3nt: TGTGCCTGGAGTGGGGACAGGGTCACTGAAGCTTTCTTT

j_gene: TRBJ2-2
v_gene: TRBV7-6
abundance: .
d_gene: TRBD2
CDR3aa: CASSFASGIAIGELFF
CDR3nt: TGTGCCAGCAGCTTCGCTAGCGGGATAGCGATCGGGGAGCTGTTTTTT

j_gene: TRBJ1-1
v_gene: TRBV12-5
abundance: .
d_gene: .
CDR3aa: CASGYFRTANTEAFF
CDR3nt: TGTGCTAGTGGTTACTTCCGGACAGCGAACACTGAAGCTTTCTTT

j_gene: TRBJ2-7
v_gene: TRBV18
abundance: .
d_gene: .
CDR3aa: CASSQGATYEQYF
CDR3nt: TGTGCCAGCTCACAAGGGGCTACCTACGAGCAGTACTTC

j_gene: TRBJ2-3
v_gene: TRBV6-5
abundance: .
d_gene: TRBD2
CDR3aa: CASSYALAGGADTQYF
CDR3nt: TGTGCCAGCAGTTACGCCTTAGCGGGAGGGGCAGATACGCAGTATTTT

j_gene: TRBJ2-1
v_gene: TRBV7-9
abundance: .
d_gene: TRBD2
CDR3aa: CASSFGTSIDEQFF
CDR3nt: TGTGCCAGCAGCTTTGGGACTAGTATAGATGAGCAGTTCTTC

j_gene: TRBJ2-5
v_gene: TRBV5-4
abundance: .
d_gene: TRBD2
CDR3aa: CASSPNTGRYQETQYF
CDR3nt: TGTGCCAGCAGCCCGAATACCGGGAGGTACCAAGAGACCCAGTACTTC

j_gene: TRBJ2-7
v_gene: TRBV7-2
abundance: .
d_gene: .
CDR3aa: CASSLGPIGTLYEQYF
CDR3nt: TGTGCCAGCAGCTTAGGGCCTATAGGGACACTCTACGAGCAGTACTTC

j_gene: TRBJ2-7
v_gene: TRBV10-2
abundance: few
d_gene: TRBD2
CDR3aa: CASSVLAGGYEQYF
CDR3nt: TGCGCCAGCAGTGTACTAGCGGGAGGCTACGAGCAGTACTTC

j_gene: TRBJ2-3
v_gene: TRBV7-2
abundance: .
d_gene: TRBD2
CDR3aa: CASSFRLAGDTQYF
CDR3nt: TGTGCCAGCAGCTTCAGACTAGCGGGAGATACGCAGTATTTT

j_gene: TRBJ1-2
v_gene: TRBV25-1
abundance: .
d_gene: TRBD1
CDR3aa: CASSAYMTGGSKNYGYTF
CDR3nt: TGTGCCAGCAGTGCCTATATGACAGGGGGCTCGAAGAACTATGGCTACACCTTC

j_gene: TRBJ1-2
v_gene: TRBV5-1
abundance: .
d_gene: .
CDR3aa: CASSFWDGEEGYTF
CDR3nt: TGCGCCAGCAGCTTTTGGGATGGGGAGGAGGGCTACACCTTC

j_gene: TRBJ1-2
v_gene: TRBV30
abundance: .
d_gene: .
CDR3aa: CAWTSTGASAYGYTF
CDR3nt: TGTGCCTGGACCTCGACCGGAGCGTCGGCCTATGGCTACACCTTC

j_gene: TRBJ2-1
v_gene: TRBV10-1
abundance: .
d_gene: TRBD2
CDR3aa: CATEAGGPGEQFF
CDR3nt: TGCGCCACCGAAGCGGGAGGGCCTGGTGAGCAGTTCTTC

j_gene: TRBJ2-7
v_gene: TRBV6-6
abundance: .
d_gene: TRBD1
CDR3aa: CASSPGGQGYEQYF
CDR3nt: TGTGCCAGCAGCCCTGGGGGACAGGGCTACGAGCAGTACTTC

j_gene: TRBJ2-7
v_gene: TRBV6-5
abundance: .
d_gene: TRBD2
CDR3aa: CASSYGGTSDPYEQYF
CDR3nt: TGTGCCAGCAGTTACGGGGGGACTAGCGATCCCTACGAGCAGTACTTC

j_gene: TRBJ2-1
v_gene: TRBV11-2
abundance: .
d_gene: .
CDR3aa: CASSLGVASYNEQFF
CDR3nt: TGTGCCAGCAGCTTAGGGGTAGCCTCCTACAATGAGCAGTTCTTC

j_gene: TRBJ2-1
v_gene: TRBV5-6
abundance: .
d_gene: .
CDR3aa: CASSLTSLNEQFF
CDR3nt: TGTGCCAGCAGCCTGACTTCTCTCAATGAGCAGTTCTTC

j_gene: TRBJ2-5
v_gene: TRBV30
abundance: .
d_gene: TRBD1
CDR3aa: CAWGRDRQETQYF
CDR3nt: TGTGCCTGGGGAAGGGACAGACAAGAGACCCAGTACTTC

j_gene: TRBJ1-2
v_gene: TRBV19
abundance: .
d_gene: .
CDR3aa: CASSIGSPNYGYTF
CDR3nt: TGTGCCAGTAGTATAGGCAGTCCTAACTATGGCTACACCTTC

j_gene: TRBJ2-1
v_gene: TRBV11-1
abundance: .
d_gene: .
CDR3aa: CASSDTSYNEQFF
CDR3nt: TGTGCCAGCAGCGACACCTCCTACAATGAGCAGTTCTTC